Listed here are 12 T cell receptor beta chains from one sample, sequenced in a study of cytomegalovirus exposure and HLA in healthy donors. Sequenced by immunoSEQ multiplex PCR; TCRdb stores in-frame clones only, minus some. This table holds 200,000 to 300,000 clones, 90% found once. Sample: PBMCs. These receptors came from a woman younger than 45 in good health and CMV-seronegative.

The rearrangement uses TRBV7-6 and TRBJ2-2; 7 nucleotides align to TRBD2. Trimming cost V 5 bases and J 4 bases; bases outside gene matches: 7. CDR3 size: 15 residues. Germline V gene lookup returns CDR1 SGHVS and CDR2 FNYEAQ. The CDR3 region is CASSGWRERTGELFF. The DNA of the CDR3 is TGTGCCAGCAGCGGTTGGCGGGAGCGCACCGGGGAGCTGTTTTTT. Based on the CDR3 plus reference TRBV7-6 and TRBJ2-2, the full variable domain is GAGVSQSPRYKVTKRGQDVALRCDPISGHVSLYWYRQALGQGPEFLTYFNYEAQQDKSGLPNDRFSAERPEGSISTLTIQRTEQRDSAMYRCASSGWRERTGELFFGEGSRLTVL.

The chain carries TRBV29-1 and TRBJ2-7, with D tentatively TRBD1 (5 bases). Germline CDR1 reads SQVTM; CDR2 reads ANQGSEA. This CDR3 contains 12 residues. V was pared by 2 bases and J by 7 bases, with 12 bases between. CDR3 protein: CSVESQGWEQYF. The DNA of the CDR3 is TGCAGCGTTGAATCCCAGGGTTGGGAGCAGTACTTC.

The CDR3 loop is CSVEGLAYNEQFF. CDR3 bases: TGCAGCGTAGAGGGGTTAGCCTACAATGAGCAGTTCTTC. The V and J genes are TRBV29-1 and TRBJ2-1, with D tentatively TRBD1 or TRBD2 (5 bases each). The germline V gene encodes CDR1 SQVTM and CDR2 ANQGSEA. V was pared by 6 bases and J by 2 bases, with 11 bases between. This CDR3 has 13 residues.

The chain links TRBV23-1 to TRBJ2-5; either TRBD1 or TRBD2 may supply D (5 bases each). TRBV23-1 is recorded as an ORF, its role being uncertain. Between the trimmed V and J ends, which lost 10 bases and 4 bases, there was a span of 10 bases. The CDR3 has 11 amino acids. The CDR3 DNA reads TGCGCCAATCTGGGACGAGAGACCCAGTACTTC. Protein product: CANLGRETQYF.

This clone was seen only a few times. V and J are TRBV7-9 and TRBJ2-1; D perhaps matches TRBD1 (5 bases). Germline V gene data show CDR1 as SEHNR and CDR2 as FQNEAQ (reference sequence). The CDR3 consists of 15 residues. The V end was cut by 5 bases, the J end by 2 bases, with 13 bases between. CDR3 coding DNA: TGTGCCAGCAGCCCCTATGGGGCGGCCTACAATGAGCAGTTCTTC. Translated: CASSPYGAAYNEQFF. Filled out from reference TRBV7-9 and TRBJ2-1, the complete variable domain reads DTGVSQNPRHKITKRGQNVTFRCDPISEHNRLYWYRQTLGQGPEFLTYFQNEAQLEKSRLLSDRFSAERPKGSFSTLEIQRTEQGDSAMYLCASSPYGAAYNEQFFGPGTRLTVL.

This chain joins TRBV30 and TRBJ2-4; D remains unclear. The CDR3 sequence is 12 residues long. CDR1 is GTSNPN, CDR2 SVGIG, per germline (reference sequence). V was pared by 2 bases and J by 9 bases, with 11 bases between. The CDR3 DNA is TGTGCCTGGAGTCTATACCTGGGCATTCAGTACTTC. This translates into CAWSLYLGIQYF.

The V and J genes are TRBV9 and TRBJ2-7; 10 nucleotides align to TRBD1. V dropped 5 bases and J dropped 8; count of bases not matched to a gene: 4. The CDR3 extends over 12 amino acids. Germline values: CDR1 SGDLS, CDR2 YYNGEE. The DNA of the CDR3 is TGTGCCAGCAGTGGGACAGGGGAACAGCAGTACTTC. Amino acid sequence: CASSGTGEQQYF. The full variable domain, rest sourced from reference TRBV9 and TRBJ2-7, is DSGVTQTPKHLITATGQRVTLRCSPRSGDLSVYWYQQSLDQGLQFLIQYYNGEERAKGNILERFSAQQFPDLHSELNLSSLELGDSALYFCASSGTGEQQYFGPGTRLTVT.

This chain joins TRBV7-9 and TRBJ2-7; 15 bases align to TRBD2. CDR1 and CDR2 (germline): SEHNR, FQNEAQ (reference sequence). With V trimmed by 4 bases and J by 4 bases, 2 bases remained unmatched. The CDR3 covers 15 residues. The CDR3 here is CASSSGLAGGYEQYF. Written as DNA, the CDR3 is TGTGCCAGCAGCTCCGGACTAGCGGGAGGGTACGAGCAGTACTTC.

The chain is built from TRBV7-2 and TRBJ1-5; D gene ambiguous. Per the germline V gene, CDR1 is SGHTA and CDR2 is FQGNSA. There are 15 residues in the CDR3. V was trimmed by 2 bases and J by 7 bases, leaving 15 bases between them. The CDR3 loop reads CASSLRHALHQPQHF. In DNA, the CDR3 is TGTGCCAGCAGCTTAAGACACGCTTTACACCAGCCCCAGCATTTT.

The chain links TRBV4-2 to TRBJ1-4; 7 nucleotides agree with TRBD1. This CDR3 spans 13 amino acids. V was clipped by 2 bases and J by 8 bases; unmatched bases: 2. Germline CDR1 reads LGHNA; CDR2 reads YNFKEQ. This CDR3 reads CASSQQQGEKLFF. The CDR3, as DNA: TGTGCCAGCAGCCAACAACAGGGGGAAAAACTGTTTTTT.

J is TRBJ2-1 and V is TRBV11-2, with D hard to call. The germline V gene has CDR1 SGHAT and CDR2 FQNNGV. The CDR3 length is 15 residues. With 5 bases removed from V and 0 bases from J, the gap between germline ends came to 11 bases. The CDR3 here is CASSHLVGSYNEQFF. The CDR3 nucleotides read TGTGCCAGCAGCCACCTAGTCGGCTCCTACAATGAGCAGTTCTTC.

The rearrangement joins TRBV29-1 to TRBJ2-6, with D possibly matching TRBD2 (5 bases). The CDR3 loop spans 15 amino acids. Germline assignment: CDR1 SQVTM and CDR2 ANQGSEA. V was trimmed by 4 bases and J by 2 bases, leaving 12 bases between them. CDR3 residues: CSVGGMGPGANVLTF. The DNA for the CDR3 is TGCAGCGTTGGAGGGATGGGCCCTGGGGCCAACGTCCTGACTTTC.